The present T cell receptor (beta chain) was sequenced within a study of T-cell reconstitution after alpha-beta-depleted transplantation in children (dated by TCRdb to between 2015 and 2016). With respect to the entire study: The study quantitatively tracked T-cell immune reconstitution after TCRalphabeta/CD19-depleted allogeneic hematopoietic cell transplantation in children using TCR repertoire profiling. Results and caveats for the whole study, not just this receptor: The high TCRbeta diversity at day 60 in some patients was ascribed to recipient T cells and intrathymic progenitors that had survived conditioning. The frequencies of hyperexpanded clones fell over the following months, and after one year, T-cell counts and TCRbeta diversity were mostly attributed to newly produced T cells. About two months after transplant, the apparently early recovery of alphabetaT-cell counts reportedly depended on just several hundred clones that had expanded rapidly and came from non-depleted graft cells.

The cysteine opens and the phenylalanine closes a CDR3 of 11 amino acids. Just the 33-base CDR3 DNA is kept, in frame starting at base 1. Trimming removed 5 bases from V and 11 bases from J, leaving 12 bases between the germline ends. CDR1 and CDR2 were assigned from the germline V gene (reference sequence) as LNHDA and SQIVND. Libraries were constructed by PCR. TCRdb lists the instrument as Illumina HiSeq 2500. TCR libraries were prepared with molecular barcoding, using unique molecular identifiers to normalize TCRbeta repertoire quantification. The public reads were reanalyzed by TCRdb: fastp trimming at Q25, MiXCR alignment, in-frame beta chains only. Each CDR3 protein appears once, grouped with its most common genes and DNA. A total of roughly 670,000 distinct CDR3 sequences appear in this sample, 10% to 15% of them only once. The top ten hold 0.65% to 0.9% of the sample. The intended sense of this specimen's treatment or condition label: allogeneic hematopoietic cell transplantation with graft depleted of TCRalphabeta T cells and CD19 B cells. The transplant recipients were children given TCRalphabeta/CD19-depleted allogeneic hematopoietic cell grafts.

This clonotype has just a few counts. The clone's antigen remains unknown. No much larger clonotype is one base removed from it; base qualities were not supplied. The TCR was taken from a girl aged 2-15 years with congenital amegakaryocytic thrombocytopenia, due to receive a stem cell transplant. Source: PBMCs, taken before TCRalphabeta/CD19-depleted stem cell transplant. This receptor chain uses TRBV19 and TRBJ1-1, with the D segment identity uncertain. The base sequence is TGTGCCAGTAGTCTGAGGAGTTTGGCTTTCTTT. It translates to CASSLRSLAFF. The full variable domain, completed from the reference TRBV19 and TRBJ1-1 proteins outside the CDR3, reads DGGITQSPKYLFRKEGQNVTLSCEQNLNHDAMYWYRQDPGQGLRLIYYSQIVNDFQKGDIAEGYSVSREKKESFPLTVTSAQKNPTAFYLCASSLRSLAFFGQGTRLTVV.